This is a list of T cell receptor beta chains from one sample in a study of blood T cell repertoires in COVID-19. Assay: immunoSEQ multiplex PCR; the TCRdb copy retains only in-frame clones and omits some. Among more than 250,000 clones listed, around 80% were seen once. Sequenced sample: PBMCs or T cells enriched from blood (not recorded which). These receptors all stem from a man aged 40-49 years who had been exposed to COVID-19. Both conserved end residues are part of each CDR3. Each record gives: J gene, V gene, D gene, clone size, CDR3 DNA, CDR3 protein. D genes are given only for firm matches. Clone size, where shown, is once, few, many, or a class for clones that have expanded.

TRBJ2-1,TRBV10-3,TRBD1,-,TGTGCCATCGGGACCCGGGACAGATACAATGAGCAGTTCTTC,CAIGTRDRYNEQFF
TRBJ2-3,TRBV2,-,-,TGTGCCAGCAGGACTCAGACTAGCACAGATACGCAGTATTTT,CASRTQTSTDTQYF
TRBJ1-1,TRBV2,TRBD1,-,TGTGCCAGCAGTCTGAGGACAGGACATACGAGGCACACTGAAGCTTTCTTT,CASSLRTGHTRHTEAFF
TRBJ2-7,TRBV27,-,-,TGTGCCAGCGCTAGTGGCCGGAGGCTGTACTTC,CASASGRRLYF
TRBJ1-2,TRBV6-1,TRBD1,few,TGTGCCAGCAGTGAAGGACAGGGGAGGGATGGCTACACCTTC,CASSEGQGRDGYTF
TRBJ1-5,TRBV19,-,-,TGTGCCAGTATCGAACCGGGGTCCTATCAGCCCCAGCATTTT,CASIEPGSYQPQHF
TRBJ2-5,TRBV7-3,-,-,TGTGCCAGCAGCAAAACCGGGACATATCAAGAGACCCAGTACTTC,CASSKTGTYQETQYF
TRBJ1-6,TRBV6-1,-,few,TGTGCCAGCAGCGAAGCTCCGGGTGCGGGTTCACCCCTCCACTTT,CASSEAPGAGSPLHF
TRBJ1-1,TRBV3-1/TRBV3-2,-,-,TGTGCCAGCAGCCAAGAGCTCACCCGGGAAGCTTTCTTT,CASSQELTREAFF
TRBJ1-4,TRBV18,TRBD1,-,TGTGCCAGCTCACCTTCTATGAGACAGGGCTTGGGTGAAAAACTGTTTTTT,CASSPSMRQGLGEKLFF